The 27 T cell receptor beta chains presented below share a single source sample, sequenced in a study of CXCR3-negative and CXCR3-positive naive CD8 T cells. Their target antigens are unknown. General observations from the study: CXCR3-positive naive cells carried more hydrophobic TRB CDR3s than CXCR3-negative naive cells did.

The libraries of TRB cDNA were prepared using 5' RACE with UMI labels. TCRdb reanalyzed the 5' RACE reads and collapses them to one entry per CDR3 protein, without DNA. Its table lists tens of thousands of distinct CDR3 sequences. Sequencing was done on a sample of naive CXCR3+ CD8+ T cells from blood. Subset denoted: CD45RO-CCR7+CD27+CD95- naive CD8+ T cells expressing CXCR3 (TNR3+). Every receptor here comes from a human donor in good health. Some clones in this sample may be carry-over from other donors' samples.

This rearrangement joins TRBV28 to TRBJ1-5. The CDR3 is 16 residues long. Germline CDR1 is MDHEN and CDR2 is SYDVKM. The CDR3 is CASSFQQLQSNQPQHF.

The chain has TRBV5-1 and TRBJ1-4; no DNA is available, so the TRBD1 call from TCRdb remains unchecked. Germline V gives CDR1 SGHRS, CDR2 YFSETQ. This CDR3 spans 15 amino acids. The CDR3 protein is CASSLEGPRDEKLFF.

The V and J genes are TRBV23-1 and TRBJ2-6; TCRdb's D call of TRBD1 is untestable without DNA. TRBV23-1 is marked as an open reading frame, function uncertain. This CDR3 contains 18 residues. CDR3 loop: CASSQITRGGSGANVLTF.

The chain joins TRBV4-3 to TRBJ2-5. CDR3 length: 13 amino acids. Looked up from germline, CDR1 is LGHNA and CDR2 is YSLEER. Here the CDR3 reads CASSQVWQETQYF.

The rearrangement joins TRBV5-1 to TRBJ1-2. Germline values: CDR1 SGHRS, CDR2 YFSETQ. The CDR3 has 14 residues. The CDR3 sequence is CASSFGREDYGYTF.

The chain combines TRBV5-5 with TRBJ2-5; TCRdb indicates TRBD2, and absent DNA this call remains unverified. The CDR3 runs to 15 residues. Germline V lookup: CDR1 SGHKS, CDR2 YYEKEE (reference sequence). The CDR3 here is CASSLWTSDSETQYF.

V and J are TRBV15 and TRBJ2-3; TCRdb outputs TRBD1, but without DNA this stays unchecked. Germline CDR1 LNHNV, CDR2 YYDKDF (reference sequence). The CDR3 extends over 15 amino acids. CDR3: CATSRERGGTDTQYF.

The chain recombines TRBV2 with TRBJ2-1; without DNA, the TCRdb call of TRBD1 cannot be checked. The CDR3 is made up of 15 amino acids. CDR1 is SNHLY and CDR2 is FYNNEI in the germline V gene. CDR3 protein: CAILGGDSSYNEQFF.

The V call is TRBV12-3 or TRBV12-4, the J call TRBJ1-1. This CDR3 is built from 19 residues. CDR3 amino acids: CASSFFGWHEEGPNTEAFF.

The chain joins TRBV7-9 to TRBJ1-1. The CDR3 is made up of 13 amino acids. Germline CDR1 reads SEHNR; CDR2 reads FQNEAQ (reference sequence). The CDR3 sequence: CASSLNSGSEAFF. The full variable domain, rest sourced from reference TRBV7-9 and TRBJ1-1, is DTGVSQNPRHKITKRGQNVTFRCDPISEHNRLYWYRQTLGQGPEFLTYFQNEAQLEKSRLLSDRFSAERPKGSFSTLEIQRTEQGDSAMYLCASSLNSGSEAFFGQGTRLTVV.

The gene calls are TRBV6-6 and TRBJ1-5; TCRdb indicates TRBD1, and absent DNA this call remains unverified. The CDR3 has 17 amino acids. Germline CDR1 reads MNHNY; CDR2 reads SVGAGI (reference sequence). CDR3 region: CASSYSMDSNSNQPQHF.

The CDR3 reads CASSLGGTGGNQPQHF. This chain joins TRBV7-9 and TRBJ1-5; no DNA is available, so the TRBD1 call from TCRdb remains unchecked. Germline-derived CDR1 and CDR2 are SEHNR and FQNEAQ (reference sequence). The CDR3 covers 16 residues.

V usage is TRBV20-1 and J usage is TRBJ1-1; checking the TCRdb D call of TRBD1 is not possible without DNA. Per germline, CDR1 DFQATT and CDR2 SNEGSKA (reference sequence). This CDR3 is 15 amino acids long. The chain's CDR3 is CSARDFRDRDPEAFF.

The J gene is TRBJ2-5, the V gene TRBV12-3 or TRBV12-4; TCRdb indicates TRBD1, and absent DNA this call remains unverified. This CDR3 is built from 16 residues. The CDR3 loop is CASSSYRGPREETQYF.

The chain recombines TRBV7-2 with TRBJ2-1. The CDR3 contains 14 residues. The germline V gene encodes CDR1 SGHTA and CDR2 FQGNSA. CDR3 amino acids: CASSLASANNEQFF.

The chain has TRBV6-2 or TRBV6-3 and TRBJ2-2; TCRdb calls TRBD2, which cannot be checked without DNA. The CDR3 has 16 amino acids. Germline V CDR1 and CDR2: MNHEY, SVGEGT. The CDR3 is CASSYGSSANTGELFF.

The V call is TRBV20-1, the J call TRBJ1-6. The CDR3 is 13 residues long. Germline CDR1 DFQATT, CDR2 SNEGSKA (reference sequence). The CDR3 sequence is CSARLAANSPLHF.

The gene calls are TRBV27 and TRBJ1-2; TCRdb's D call of TRBD1 is untestable without DNA. From germline, CDR1 is MNHEY and CDR2 SMNVEV (reference sequence). The CDR3 consists of 13 residues. The CDR3 spells CASSRRGGYGYTF.

The chain combines TRBV7-9 with TRBJ1-5. Looked up from germline, CDR1 is SEHNR and CDR2 is FQNEAQ (reference sequence). This CDR3 region has 12 residues. CDR3: CASSLGLQPQHF.

The J gene is TRBJ1-5, the V gene TRBV7-2. The CDR3 is 14 residues long. Germline V gives CDR1 SGHTA, CDR2 FQGNSA. CDR3 loop: CASSLLSGNQPQHF.

CDR3 sequence: CSVGQGEDEQYF. V is TRBV29-1 and J is TRBJ2-7; TCRdb selects TRBD1, and the lack of DNA leaves this call unchecked. The CDR3 is 12 amino acids. Germline V gene lookup returns CDR1 SQVTM and CDR2 ANQGSEA.

The chain has TRBV7-8 and TRBJ1-6. The V gene's germline CDR1 is SGHVS and CDR2 FQNEAQ. CDR3 length: 16 residues. CDR3 loop: CASRALREVGNSPLHF.

The rearrangement uses TRBV29-1 and TRBJ1-1; checking the TCRdb D call of TRBD1 is not possible without DNA. Germline CDR1 is SQVTM and CDR2 is ANQGSEA. CDR3 length: 12 residues. CDR3: CSVQGAQTEAFF.

The chain employs TRBV2 and TRBJ2-2. CDR3 size: 17 residues. CDR1 and CDR2 (germline): SNHLY, FYNNEI. The CDR3 sequence is CASSEHLSQLNTGELFF.

The chain joins TRBV5-1 to TRBJ2-1; the TCRdb D gene call, TRBD1, has no DNA to confirm it. Per the germline V gene, CDR1 is SGHRS and CDR2 is YFSETQ. The CDR3 is 12 residues long. The CDR3 spells CASRHPGDEQFF.

The V gene is TRBV29-1, the J gene TRBJ2-7; TCRdb's assignment of TRBD1 cannot be checked, as there is no DNA. This CDR3 has 15 amino acids. In germline, CDR1 is SQVTM, CDR2 ANQGSEA. The CDR3 loop is CSVEDNRDSGYEQYF.

This chain uses TRBV4-2 with TRBJ2-1. CDR3 length: 15 amino acids. The germline V gene encodes CDR1 LGHNA and CDR2 YNFKEQ. The CDR3 sequence is CASSQLAESYNEQFF.